The rows below give T cell receptor beta chains drawn from one sample of a study. TCRdb fed the RT-PCR reads into MiXCR, producing one record per CDR3 protein. This sample has about 680,000 distinct CDR3 sequences, with 13% to 15% found just once. Specimen: memory CD4+ T cells from blood. Receptor source: a female donor in good health, serving as a healthy control. Both conserved end residues are part of each CDR3. The D gene is left open where the match is weak. Some rows mark clone size as missing; the rest say once, few, many or name a class of expanded clone.

v_call: TRBV7-8; j_call: TRBJ2-3; clone_size: .; d_call: .; cdr3_aa: CASSERRVSTDTQYF; cdr3_nt: TGTGCCAGCAGCGAGAGGAGAGTGAGCACAGATACGCAGTATTTT
v_call: TRBV10-3; j_call: TRBJ2-7; clone_size: many; d_call: .; cdr3_aa: CAGTAGYEQYF; cdr3_nt: TGTGCCGGTACCGCGGGTTACGAGCAGTACTTC
v_call: TRBV6-1; j_call: TRBJ2-7; clone_size: .; d_call: .; cdr3_aa: CASRVQEGYEQYF; cdr3_nt: TGTGCCAGCAGAGTGCAGGAAGGCTACGAGCAGTACTTC
v_call: TRBV4-3; j_call: TRBJ1-6; clone_size: .; d_call: TRBD1; cdr3_aa: CASSQTGVSPLYF; cdr3_nt: TGCGCCAGCAGCCAAACAGGGGTTTCACCCCTCTACTTT
v_call: TRBV6-5; j_call: TRBJ2-7; clone_size: few; d_call: .; cdr3_aa: CASSYHSGEQYF; cdr3_nt: TGTGCCAGCAGTTACCACTCGGGCGAGCAGTACTTC
v_call: TRBV5-1; j_call: TRBJ2-6; clone_size: .; d_call: .; cdr3_aa: CASSYLGQASGANVLTF; cdr3_nt: TGCGCCAGCAGCTACCTAGGACAAGCCTCTGGGGCCAACGTCCTGACTTTC
v_call: TRBV6-1; j_call: TRBJ1-1; clone_size: .; d_call: TRBD1; cdr3_aa: CASSAWTGMNTEAFF; cdr3_nt: TGTGCCAGCAGTGCTTGGACAGGGATGAACACTGAAGCTTTCTTT
v_call: TRBV20-1; j_call: TRBJ1-2; clone_size: few; d_call: .; cdr3_aa: CSANRDDYGYTF; cdr3_nt: TGCAGTGCTAACAGGGACGACTATGGCTACACCTTC
v_call: TRBV5-1; j_call: TRBJ1-2; clone_size: few; d_call: TRBD1; cdr3_aa: CASSQTGEVTLGYTF; cdr3_nt: TGCGCCAGCAGCCAAACAGGGGAAGTAACGTTAGGCTACACCTTC
v_call: TRBV10-3; j_call: TRBJ1-1; clone_size: many; d_call: TRBD1; cdr3_aa: CAISDSTGWTEAFF; cdr3_nt: TGTGCCATCAGTGATTCGACAGGGTGGACTGAAGCTTTCTTT
v_call: TRBV10-3; j_call: TRBJ1-2; clone_size: few; d_call: TRBD1; cdr3_aa: CAASRGEGYTF; cdr3_nt: TGTGCCGCATCCAGGGGGGAAGGCTACACCTTC
v_call: TRBV6-1; j_call: TRBJ2-3; clone_size: many; d_call: .; cdr3_aa: CASSLRTSSGPDTQYF; cdr3_nt: TGTGCCAGCAGTTTAAGGACTTCCTCTGGCCCAGATACGCAGTATTTT
v_call: TRBV6-5; j_call: TRBJ1-1; clone_size: .; d_call: .; cdr3_aa: CASSYSVGEVGNTEAFF; cdr3_nt: TGTGCCAGCAGTTACTCAGTCGGTGAGGTCGGGAACACTGAAGCTTTCTTT
v_call: TRBV20-1; j_call: TRBJ1-2; clone_size: few; d_call: .; cdr3_aa: CSARGTYYGYTF; cdr3_nt: TGCAGTGCTAGAGGAACATACTATGGCTACACCTTC
v_call: TRBV5-1; j_call: TRBJ2-5; clone_size: many; d_call: .; cdr3_aa: CASSGQETQYF; cdr3_nt: TGCGCCAGCAGCGGACAAGAGACCCAGTACTTC
v_call: TRBV20-1; j_call: TRBJ2-3; clone_size: .; d_call: .; cdr3_aa: CSAPGKSSTDTQYF; cdr3_nt: TGCAGTGCCCCCGGGAAATCTAGCACAGATACGCAGTATTTT
v_call: TRBV7-2; j_call: TRBJ2-7; clone_size: few; d_call: TRBD2; cdr3_aa: CASSLVAGGLYEQYF; cdr3_nt: TGTGCCAGCAGCTTGGTAGCGGGAGGTCTCTACGAGCAGTACTTC
v_call: TRBV27; j_call: TRBJ2-3; clone_size: few; d_call: .; cdr3_aa: CASSFNPRGTDTQYF; cdr3_nt: TGTGCCAGCAGTTTCAACCCCCGAGGCACAGATACGCAGTATTTT
v_call: TRBV29-1; j_call: TRBJ2-3; clone_size: many; d_call: TRBD1; cdr3_aa: CSGRQGSTDTQYF; cdr3_nt: TGCAGCGGTCGACAGGGTAGCACAGATACGCAGTATTTT
v_call: TRBV7-9; j_call: TRBJ2-1; clone_size: many; d_call: .; cdr3_aa: CASSLVLGGEQFF; cdr3_nt: TGTGCCAGCAGCTTAGTACTAGGCGGTGAGCAGTTCTTC
v_call: TRBV11-2; j_call: TRBJ2-1; clone_size: many; d_call: TRBD2; cdr3_aa: CASSLLAGVNEQFF; cdr3_nt: TGTGCCAGCAGCTTACTAGCGGGAGTCAATGAGCAGTTCTTC
v_call: TRBV24-1; j_call: TRBJ1-1; clone_size: .; d_call: .; cdr3_aa: CATSDSRQEGTEAFF; cdr3_nt: TGTGCCACCAGTGATAGCCGACAGGAGGGGACTGAAGCTTTCTTT
v_call: TRBV7-2; j_call: TRBJ2-7; clone_size: .; d_call: .; cdr3_aa: CASSLGPRAYEQYF; cdr3_nt: TGTGCCAGCAGCTTAGGCCCCCGAGCCTACGAGCAGTACTTC
v_call: TRBV28; j_call: TRBJ2-6; clone_size: .; d_call: .; cdr3_aa: CASKGENAGANVLTF; cdr3_nt: TGTGCCAGCAAGGGAGAGAATGCTGGGGCCAACGTCCTGACTTTC
v_call: TRBV27; j_call: TRBJ2-1; clone_size: .; d_call: .; cdr3_aa: CASIRFAGSSSYNEQFF; cdr3_nt: TGTGCCAGCATTCGCTTCGCAGGGAGTAGCTCCTACAATGAGCAGTTCTTC
v_call: TRBV15; j_call: TRBJ1-5; clone_size: .; d_call: .; cdr3_aa: CATSRDWGSNQPQHF; cdr3_nt: TGTGCCACCAGCAGAGATTGGGGTAGCAATCAGCCCCAGCATTTT
v_call: TRBV20-1; j_call: TRBJ2-2; clone_size: many; d_call: TRBD2; cdr3_aa: CSAPISGSNTGELFF; cdr3_nt: TGCAGTGCTCCAATTAGCGGGAGCAACACCGGGGAGCTGTTTTTT
v_call: TRBV5-1; j_call: TRBJ2-7; clone_size: .; d_call: TRBD2; cdr3_aa: CASRSGGAGSYKQYF; cdr3_nt: TGCGCCAGCCGCTCCGGGGGGGCGGGATCCTACAAGCAGTACTTC
v_call: TRBV6-5; j_call: TRBJ1-1; clone_size: many; d_call: .; cdr3_aa: CASSYSKEGEAFF; cdr3_nt: TGTGCCAGCAGTTACTCTAAAGAGGGCGAGGCTTTCTTT
v_call: TRBV20-1; j_call: TRBJ2-7; clone_size: many; d_call: TRBD2; cdr3_aa: CSAASGRGSYEQYF; cdr3_nt: TGCAGTGCTGCAAGCGGGAGAGGGTCCTACGAGCAGTACTTC
v_call: TRBV12-3/TRBV12-4; j_call: TRBJ1-2; clone_size: many; d_call: .; cdr3_aa: CASSLGYYGYTF; cdr3_nt: TGTGCCAGCAGTTTGGGGTACTATGGCTACACCTTC
v_call: TRBV2; j_call: TRBJ2-3; clone_size: few; d_call: .; cdr3_aa: CASSGAGTSTDTQYF; cdr3_nt: TGTGCCAGCAGCGGAGCAGGGACTAGCACAGATACGCAGTATTTT
v_call: TRBV14; j_call: TRBJ1-1; clone_size: .; d_call: .; cdr3_aa: CASSQGNPYEAFF; cdr3_nt: TGTGCCAGCAGCCAAGGTAATCCCTATGAAGCTTTCTTT
v_call: TRBV20-1; j_call: TRBJ2-1; clone_size: once; d_call: TRBD1; cdr3_aa: CSVRASSLDREGEQFF; cdr3_nt: TGCAGTGTCCGCGCCAGCAGCCTGGACAGGGAAGGTGAGCAGTTCTTC
v_call: TRBV29-1; j_call: TRBJ1-1; clone_size: .; d_call: TRBD1; cdr3_aa: CSVTDRLNTEAFF; cdr3_nt: TGCAGCGTTACGGACAGGCTGAACACTGAAGCTTTCTTT
v_call: TRBV14; j_call: TRBJ1-2; clone_size: many; d_call: .; cdr3_aa: CASSTRDFRGYTF; cdr3_nt: TGTGCCAGCAGCACTCGGGACTTCAGAGGCTACACCTTC
v_call: TRBV9; j_call: TRBJ1-2; clone_size: many; d_call: TRBD1; cdr3_aa: CASSPRDRGRRGYTF; cdr3_nt: TGTGCCAGCAGCCCCAGAGACAGGGGGCGTCGTGGCTACACCTTC
v_call: TRBV12-3/TRBV12-4; j_call: TRBJ2-5; clone_size: many; d_call: .; cdr3_aa: CASRSHGGQTQYF; cdr3_nt: TGTGCCAGCAGATCCCACGGTGGGCAGACCCAGTACTTC
v_call: TRBV20-1; j_call: TRBJ2-1; clone_size: few; d_call: TRBD1; cdr3_aa: CSAIRQGLGSYNEQFF; cdr3_nt: TGCAGTGCTATAAGACAGGGTTTGGGGTCCTACAATGAGCAGTTCTTC
v_call: TRBV5-1; j_call: TRBJ2-5; clone_size: .; d_call: .; cdr3_aa: CASSLGTPPETHYF; cdr3_nt: TGCGCCAGCAGCCTAGGGACGCCTCCGGAGACCCATTACTTC
v_call: TRBV7-2; j_call: TRBJ1-6; clone_size: few; d_call: .; cdr3_aa: CASSLAQVVSPLHF; cdr3_nt: TGTGCCAGCAGCTTAGCACAGGTGGTTTCACCCCTCCACTTT
v_call: TRBV5-1; j_call: TRBJ2-1; clone_size: few; d_call: TRBD2; cdr3_aa: CASSLGASGPSSYNEQFF; cdr3_nt: TGCGCCAGCAGCTTGGGGGCTAGCGGGCCCAGCTCCTACAATGAGCAGTTCTTC